This TCR beta chain was captured by sequencing in a study of vaccination effects on CD4 cells after COVID-19. In the study overall: Either the mRNA-1273 or the BNT162b2 vaccine was given to participants as two doses.

Germline CDR1 and CDR2: MDHEN and SYDVKM. V lost 5 bases and J 5 bases, leaving 9 bases between the germline ends. The CDR3 has 12 residues. Method: immunoSEQ multiplex PCR; TCRdb's copy keeps in-frame clones and lacks some. The sample records tens of thousands of clones, more than 60% being singletons. Points from the study as a whole: Convalescent patients were scarce, and early post-infection timepoints were absent. Infection- and vaccine-induced clones contracted markedly late after vaccination.

Turning to this clone: The antigen remains unidentified.

After expansion with viral peptide pools in the ViraFEST assay, antigen-specific CD4+ T cells were sequenced. Scientists isolated CD4+ T cells after a roughly ten-day culture period ended. The study found no prior SARS-CoV-2 infection in the vaccine recipients, who tested negative for nucleocapsid antibodies. In culture with approximately 9.5 IU/ml IL-2 and roughly 9.7 ug/ml peptides, PBMC were grown at a few million per well. The receptor's source is a human donor who received a COVID-19 vaccine. The gene calls are TRBV28 and TRBJ2-5, with no clear D. Sequenced material: CD4+ T cells from PBMCs cultured with SARS-CoV-2 spike peptides, taken before COVID-19 vaccination. This CDR3 reads CASSQGQETQYF. The DNA for the CDR3 is TGTGCCAGCAGTCAAGGGCAGGAGACCCAGTACTTC. The full variable domain, its missing parts supplied by reference TRBV28 and TRBJ2-5, is DVKVTQSSRYLVKRTGEKVFLECVQDMDHENMFWYRQDPGLGLRLIYFSYDVKMKEKGDIPEGYSVSREKKERFSLILESASTNQTSMYLCASSQGQETQYFGPGTRLLVL.